The clone carrying this T cell receptor beta chain has just one count. Losses at the gene ends were 5 bases for V and 4 bases for J; bases not matched to a gene: 13. This CDR3 is 16 amino acids long. CDR1 is SGHTA, CDR2 FQGNSA, per germline. Authors' processing steps: Reference gene primers were amplified, and this amplification served to estimate nucleated cell counts. The repertoire was sequenced with immunoSEQ multiplex PCR; TCRdb's copy has only in-frame clones and lacks some. The V and J calls and clone size are taken from that table; D and trimming were inferred from the DNA. This table has 50,000 or so clones, 65% to 85% appearing once. The sample comes from a study of blood T cell repertoires in COVID-19. Turning to the study itself: The study drew acute and convalescent COVID-19 samples from the United States, Italy and Spain.

This receptor was obtained from a human donor with active or convalescent COVID-19. The donor label of this sample is uncertain. V and J are TRBV7-2 and TRBJ2-7; TRBD2 aligns across 8 bases. Sequenced input: peripheral blood. CDR3 in DNA: TGTGCCAGCAGCCCCCCTCGGGGAGCGGGAGATTACGAGCAGTACTTC. Its protein is CASSPPRGAGDYEQYF.